The rows below give T cell receptor beta chains drawn from one sample of a study of blood T cell repertoires in COVID-19. Data came from immunoSEQ multiplex PCR; TCRdb stores just in-frame clones and leaves some out. The data contain fewer than 350,000 clones, around 85% of them singletons. Sequenced: peripheral blood. The receptor set was obtained from a human donor in a cohort sampled during active COVID-19. CDR3s include the opening cysteine and the closing phenylalanine or tryptophan. The D gene is left open where the match is weak. Some rows mark clone size as missing; the rest say once, few, many or name a class of expanded clone.

clone_size d_call j_call v_call cdr3_nt cdr3_aa
- TRBD1 TRBJ1-1 TRBV24-1 TGTGCCACCAGTTCGGGACAGCTCTACACTGAAGCTTTCTTT CATSSGQLYTEAFF
- TRBD1 TRBJ1-5 TRBV6-6 TGTGCGAGCACAGACAGGGGGATCAATCAGCCCCAGCATTTT CASTDRGINQPQHF
- TRBD2 TRBJ2-3 TRBV11-2 TGTGCCAGCAGCTTAGGTCTAGCGGGGCTCACAGATACGCAGTATTTT CASSLGLAGLTDTQYF
- - TRBJ1-1 TRBV19 TGTGCCAGTAGGAAGACTTTGAACACTGAAGCTTTCTTT CASRKTLNTEAFF
- TRBD2 TRBJ2-7 TRBV9 TGTGCCAGCAGCGTTTACCCCAGCGGGGGGGCAGGTGAGCAGTACTTC CASSVYPSGGAGEQYF
- - TRBJ1-1 TRBV30 TGTGCCTGGAGCACAGGCACGAACACTGAAGCTTTCTTT CAWSTGTNTEAFF
few - TRBJ1-6 TRBV9 TGTGCCAGCGACGGGGGTCCTAATTCACCCCTCCACTTT CASDGGPNSPLHF
- TRBD1 TRBJ1-2 TRBV27 TGTGCCAGCAGCGAGCAGGGGGGTGGCTACACCTTC CASSEQGGGYTF
few - TRBJ1-2 TRBV4-1 TGCGCCAGCAGCCAAGACTTCCCTAAAGTCTATGGCTACACCTTC CASSQDFPKVYGYTF
- - TRBJ1-5 TRBV18 TGTGCCAGCTCACTCACCGGGGGTAGGAATCAGCCCCAGCATTTT CASSLTGGRNQPQHF
once - TRBJ1-1 TRBV27 TGTGCCAGCCTGGACAGCCGTGAAGCTTTCTTT CASLDSREAFF
- - TRBJ2-7 TRBV6-1 TGTGCCAGCAGTGAAGTGTCTCCGGGAGACGAGCAGTACTTC CASSEVSPGDEQYF
- - TRBJ2-7 TRBV5-1 TGCGCCAGCAGACCAGGGGGAGGAGAGCAGTACTTC CASRPGGGEQYF
- - TRBJ1-2 TRBV5-1 TGCGCCAGCAGCTCTACAGGGTCTAACTATGGCTACACCTTC CASSSTGSNYGYTF
- TRBD2 TRBJ2-5 TRBV3-1/TRBV3-2 TGTGCCAGCAGCCAAGTCTTACTAGCGGTCCGAGAGACCCAGTACTTC CASSQVLLAVRETQYF
- TRBD1 TRBJ1-5 TRBV30 TGTGCCTGGAAGGGACAGGGGGTTCAGCCCCAGCATTTT CAWKGQGVQPQHF
- TRBD1 TRBJ1-1 TRBV9 TGTGCCAGCAGCGACGCCCCGGACAGGGGGGGCACTGAAGCTTTCTTT CASSDAPDRGGTEAFF
- - TRBJ2-7 TRBV20-1 TGCAGTGCTAGTCCCTCAGGGTCCCCTCTCTACGAGCAGTACTTC CSASPSGSPLYEQYF
once TRBD1 TRBJ2-2 TRBV30 TGTGCCTGGAGTGAGGGACAGGGGACCGGGGAGCTGTTTTTT CAWSEGQGTGELFF
- TRBD2 TRBJ2-7 TRBV4-1 TGCGCCAGCAGCCATCGACTAGCCGTAGAGCAGTACTTC CASSHRLAVEQYF
once - TRBJ1-5 TRBV11-2 TGTGCCAGCAGCTTAATCAGTTATAGCAATCAGCCCCAGCATTTT CASSLISYSNQPQHF
- - TRBJ2-7 TRBV24-1 TGTGCCACCAGTGATGGAGCCGGGACTCCCTACGAGCAGTACTTC CATSDGAGTPYEQYF
- - TRBJ1-2 TRBV19 TGTGCCAGTACTCCTACGCGAGGTGAGGGCTACACCTTC CASTPTRGEGYTF
- TRBD2 TRBJ2-7 TRBV2 TGTGCCAGCAGAGTAGCGGGGGCAACCTACGAGCAGTACTTC CASRVAGATYEQYF
once TRBD2 TRBJ2-1 TRBV5-1 TGCGCCAGCAGCTATACTAGCGGTTACAATGAGCAGTTCTTC CASSYTSGYNEQFF
- TRBD1 TRBJ1-6 TRBV27 TGTGCCAGCAGAGTTACAGGGGTTTCGACTAATTCACCCCTCCACTTT CASRVTGVSTNSPLHF
- - TRBJ2-7 TRBV5-1 TGCGCCAGCAGCCCGGGGGATAGTGACGAGCAGTACTTC CASSPGDSDEQYF
- TRBD1 TRBJ2-6 TRBV24-1 TGTGCCACCAGCCGGGACAGCAACTCTGGGGCCAACGTCCTGACTTTC CATSRDSNSGANVLTF
- TRBD1 TRBJ1-5 TRBV27 TGTGCCAGCAGTTTAAAGGGGACAGTTACCGATCAGCCCCAGCATTTT CASSLKGTVTDQPQHF
- TRBD1 TRBJ1-1 TRBV7-3 TGTGCCAGCAGCTTACATCCCGGGACAGGGTTCACTGAAGCTTTCTTT CASSLHPGTGFTEAFF
few TRBD1 TRBJ1-6 TRBV30 TGTGCCTGGAGTCCGTTGGACAGGGGTAATTCACCCCTCCACTTT CAWSPLDRGNSPLHF
- - TRBJ2-2 TRBV7-3 TGTGCCAGCAGCTTAAGGGGGCAGGGGGGCACCGGGGAGCTGTTTTTT CASSLRGQGGTGELFF
- TRBD1 TRBJ1-2 TRBV7-3 TGTGCCAGCAGCTTAAGTGGCGGGACAGGGACTAACTATGGCTACACCTTC CASSLSGGTGTNYGYTF
- - TRBJ1-2 TRBV2 TGTGCCAGCTGCCGACAGGCTAACTATGGCTACACCTTC CASCRQANYGYTF
- TRBD2 TRBJ2-3 TRBV25-1 TGTGCCAGCAGTGAGCCTAGCGGGGCCACAGATACGCAGTATTTT CASSEPSGATDTQYF
- - TRBJ2-2 TRBV19 TGTGCCAGTAATTGGGTGCTGCGGGACACCGGGGAGCTGTTTTTT CASNWVLRDTGELFF
once - TRBJ1-2 TRBV29-1 TGCAGCGTTGACCGGGACTTCAACTATGGCTACACCTTC CSVDRDFNYGYTF
- - TRBJ1-2 TRBV30 TGTGCCTGGAGTCTAACAGCTTATGGCTACACCTTC CAWSLTAYGYTF
- TRBD1 TRBJ2-7 TRBV5-5 TGTGCCAGCACCTCCATTACCGGGACAGGCCCTCGCGAGCAGTACTTC CASTSITGTGPREQYF
- - TRBJ1-1 TRBV6-1 TGTGCCAGCAGTGAAACGCCTGGGGCCACTGAAGCTTTCTTT CASSETPGATEAFF
- - TRBJ2-7 TRBV2 TGTGCCAGCAGTGAACTCTACGAGCAGTACTTC CASSELYEQYF